These 26 T cell receptor beta chains were sequenced from one sample in a study of T cell responses to AZD1222 COVID-19 vaccine. Method: immunoSEQ multiplex PCR; TCRdb's copy keeps in-frame clones and lacks some. This table has around 88,000 clones, approximately 87% appearing once. The sample was peripheral blood, taken on day 0 of AZD1222 vaccination. These receptors were obtained from an adult in good health.

The sample holds one count of this clone. The chain employs TRBV4-1 and TRBJ1-2, with 8 bases matching TRBD1. Germline CDR1 and CDR2: MGHRA and YSYEKL. J gave up 4 bases and V 4 bases, and 2 bases lay outside the gene matches. This CDR3 is 13 amino acids long. As DNA, the CDR3 is TGCGCCAGCAGCCGGACAGGGATCTATGGCTACACCTTC. This translates into CASSRTGIYGYTF.

V gene TRBV19 combines with J gene TRBJ1-5; perhaps TRBD1 as D (5 bases). The CDR3 extends over 14 amino acids. Trimming cost V 3 bases and J 6 bases, with 12 bases left between them. Germline CDR1 LNHDA, CDR2 SQIVND (reference sequence). CDR3 in amino acids: CASSIDRGGQPQHF. The CDR3 DNA sequence: TGTGCCAGTAGTATTGACCGGGGGGGTCAGCCCCAGCATTTT.

The gene calls are TRBV28 and TRBJ2-3, with 9 positions matching TRBD2. J gave up 4 bases and V 6 bases, and 8 bases lay outside the gene matches. The germline CDR1 and CDR2 sequences are MDHEN and SYDVKM. The CDR3 is made up of 15 amino acids. DNA of the CDR3: TGTGCCAGCAGGGCCGCTAGCGGGGATGCAGATACGCAGTATTTT. Its translation is CASRAASGDADTQYF. The full variable domain, with the rest looked up from reference TRBV28 and TRBJ2-3, is DVKVTQSSRYLVKRTGEKVFLECVQDMDHENMFWYRQDPGLGLRLIYFSYDVKMKEKGDIPEGYSVSREKKERFSLILESASTNQTSMYLCASRAASGDADTQYFGPGTRLTVL.

V and J are TRBV14 and TRBJ2-3; TRBD2 matches at 8 bases. Germline loops: CDR1 SGHDN, CDR2 FVKESK. CDR3 size: 16 residues. Unmatched junction bases numbered 7, after V lost 1 base and J lost 4 bases. The CDR3 DNA is TGTGCCAGCAGCCAAGGGGGAGCGGGAGTCCCAGATACGCAGTATTTT. Protein sequence: CASSQGGAGVPDTQYF.

The rearrangement joins TRBV9 to TRBJ2-1; TRBD2 agrees at 8 bases. Germline CDR1 reads SGDLS; CDR2 reads YYNGEE. Unmatched junction bases numbered 9, after V lost 4 bases and J lost 0 bases. The CDR3 runs 17 residues. DNA for the CDR3: TGTGCCAGCAGCCCCAGGTACGGGAGGGTCTCCTACAATGAGCAGTTCTTC. Its protein is CASSPRYGRVSYNEQFF.

The rearrangement links TRBV25-1 to TRBJ1-1, with 8 positions matching TRBD1. V lost 7 bases, J lost 3 bases, and 10 bases stayed unmatched. This CDR3 has 15 residues. The germline gives CDR1 MGHDK, CDR2 SYGVNS. CDR3 DNA sequence: TGTGCCAGCACCGGGACAGGCGGTTGGGACACTGAAGCTTTCTTT. The encoded protein is CASTGTGGWDTEAFF. The full variable domain, rest sourced from reference TRBV25-1 and TRBJ1-1, is EADIYQTPRYLVIGTGKKITLECSQTMGHDKMYWYQQDPGMELHLIHYSYGVNSTEKGDLSSESTVSRIRTEHFPLTLESARPSHTSQYLCASTGTGGWDTEAFFGQGTRLTVV.

The J gene is TRBJ2-5, the V gene TRBV9; 14 nucleotides align to TRBD2. Trimming at V came to 3 bases and at J to 1 base, leaving 2 bases not matched to a gene. Germline V CDR1 and CDR2: SGDLS, YYNGEE. This CDR3 has 16 amino acids. This chain's CDR3 is CASSAGTSGGQETQYF. The DNA of the CDR3 is TGTGCCAGCAGCGCCGGGACTAGCGGGGGCCAAGAGACCCAGTACTTC.

The chain joins TRBV14 to TRBJ1-2; a weak D match, TRBD1 (5 bases). Trimming pared 4 bases from V and 4 bases from J, leaving 10 bases between. The CDR3 runs to 13 residues. Germline CDR1 reads SGHDN; CDR2 reads FVKESK. CDR3 DNA sequence: TGTGCCAGCAGCCCCCAGGGTACCTATGGCTACACCTTC. Translating gives CASSPQGTYGYTF.

The genes are TRBV10-2 and TRBJ1-2; D is unresolved. The V gene lost 3 bases and the J gene lost 2 bases, with 19 bases spanning the gap. This CDR3 is 17 amino acids long. Germline loops: CDR1 WSHSY, CDR2 SAAADI. This chain's CDR3 is CASSDSTQAYKNYGYTF. In DNA form, the CDR3 reads TGCGCCAGCAGTGATTCAACTCAGGCCTATAAGAACTATGGCTACACCTTC.

The rearrangement links TRBV25-1 to TRBJ1-1; D gene ambiguous. Germline V gene sequence: CDR1 MGHDK, CDR2 SYGVNS. Trimming took 6 bases from V and 2 from J, leaving 10 bases between them. CDR3 size: 13 residues. The chain's CDR3 is CASRNTGNTEAFF. The CDR3, as DNA: TGTGCCAGCAGAAATACGGGTAACACTGAAGCTTTCTTT.

This clone was observed a few times. In DNA, the CDR3 is TGTGCCAGCAGGGCTAGCGGGACGAACTACGAGCAGTACTTC. Its protein is CASRASGTNYEQYF. V and J are TRBV25-1 and TRBJ2-7; 9 bases agree with TRBD2. Germline CDR1 is MGHDK and CDR2 is SYGVNS. This CDR3 contains 14 residues. The V segment lost 6 bases and the J segment 3 bases; nucleotides outside the gene matches: 6.

This chain uses TRBV6-1 with TRBJ1-6; 9 bases agree with TRBD1. From germline, CDR1 is MNHNS and CDR2 SASEGT. The CDR3 has 16 residues. V shed 1 base and J 7 bases; nucleotides not matched to a gene: 5. This CDR3 is CASSEVGTGSNSPLHF. DNA of the CDR3: TGTGCCAGCAGTGAAGTTGGGACAGGGAGCAATTCACCCCTCCACTTT.

This clone was counted once. The chain employs TRBV5-6 and TRBJ1-3; 7 bases map to TRBD1. The CDR3 spans 15 residues. From germline, CDR1 is SGHDT and CDR2 YYEEEE. V lost 4 bases, J lost 3 bases, and 7 bases stayed unmatched. The CDR3: CASSPLAGGGNTIYF. The CDR3 DNA reads as TGTGCCAGCAGCCCCCTTGCAGGGGGTGGAAACACCATATATTTT.

This chain connects TRBV7-2 to TRBJ2-1; tentative D call: TRBD1 (6 bases). The CDR3 is 15 residues long. Germline lookup yields CDR1 SGHTA and CDR2 FQGNSA. V was clipped by 0 bases and J by 3 bases, with 9 bases between them. Written as DNA, the CDR3 is TGTGCCAGCAGCTTAGCCGGGACATTCTACAATGAGCAGTTCTTC. It encodes CASSLAGTFYNEQFF. Full variable domain (remainder filled in from reference TRBV7-2 and TRBJ2-1): GAGVSQSPSNKVTEKGKDVELRCDPISGHTALYWYRQSLGQGLEFLIYFQGNSAPDKSGLPSDRFSAERTGGSVSTLTIQRTQQEDSAVYLCASSLAGTFYNEQFFGPGTRLTVL.

V usage is TRBV27 and J usage is TRBJ1-5; 9 bases fit TRBD1. Germline values: CDR1 MNHEY, CDR2 SMNVEV (reference sequence). This CDR3 is built from 13 residues. The J segment lost 6 bases and the V segment lost 10 bases, leaving 7 bases of the junction unmatched. CDR3: CATADRGVQPQHF. CDR3 DNA: TGTGCCACAGCAGACAGGGGGGTTCAGCCCCAGCATTTT.

The chain couples TRBV29-1 to TRBJ1-2, with TRBD1 as a possible D gene (6 bases). V shed 1 base and J shed 8 bases, with 14 bases lying between them. The CDR3 is 13 amino acids. Germline V gene sequence: CDR1 SQVTM, CDR2 ANQGSEA. CDR3 loop: CSVEGQGWRGYTF. The CDR3 DNA reads TGCAGCGTTGAAGGGCAGGGGTGGAGGGGCTACACCTTC.

The CDR3 DNA reads as TGTGCCAGCAGCTTAGGGACAACTAATGAAAAACTGTTTTTT. Its protein product is CASSLGTTNEKLFF. The rearrangement links TRBV11-2 to TRBJ1-4; D gene ambiguous. Germline CDR1 SGHAT, CDR2 FQNNGV. The CDR3 has 14 amino acids. Trimming took off 1 base at V and 0 bases at J, with 3 bases between the two ends.

The V gene is TRBV7-9, the J gene TRBJ2-2; 8 bases are a match to TRBD1. Germline CDR1 reads SEHNR; CDR2 reads FQNEAQ (reference sequence). The CDR3 spans 15 residues. Losses at the gene ends were 5 bases for V and 5 bases for J; bases not matched to a gene: 7. The CDR3 DNA follows: TGTGCCAGCAGCCGAGGACAGGGAATGACCGGGGAGCTGTTTTTT. Its protein product is CASSRGQGMTGELFF.

The chain has TRBV27 and TRBJ1-5, with 7 bases identical to TRBD1. The V segment lost 8 bases and the J segment 1 base; nucleotides outside the gene matches: 11. CDR3 size: 16 residues. Germline lookup yields CDR1 MNHEY and CDR2 SMNVEV (reference sequence). CDR3 residues: CASQALTGVSNQPQHF. CDR3 nucleotide sequence: TGTGCCAGCCAAGCCTTAACAGGGGTCAGCAATCAGCCCCAGCATTTT.

The V gene is TRBV7-9, the J gene TRBJ2-4, with 9 bases identical to TRBD1. Germline-derived CDR1 and CDR2 are SEHNR and FQNEAQ (reference sequence). V was clipped by 1 base and J by 5 bases; unmatched bases: 3. The CDR3 is 15 amino acids. The CDR3 sequence: CASSLGGQGQNIQYF. Here the CDR3 DNA reads TGTGCCAGCAGCTTAGGGGGACAGGGCCAAAACATTCAGTACTTC.

The V and J genes are TRBV30 and TRBJ1-2; D gene unclear. The CDR3 length is 15 residues. The germline V gene has CDR1 GTSNPN and CDR2 SVGIG (reference sequence). V shed 0 bases and J shed 1 base, with 12 bases lying between them. CDR3 sequence reads: CAWSVASTRNYGYTF. DNA of the CDR3: TGTGCCTGGAGTGTTGCGAGCACACGTAACTATGGCTACACCTTC.

V is TRBV5-5 and J is TRBJ2-7; 9 nucleotides match TRBD1. Per germline, CDR1 SGHKS and CDR2 YYEKEE (reference sequence). The CDR3 runs to 16 residues. V trimming: 4 bases; J trimming: 5 bases; junction bases outside the gene matches: 13. CDR3 region: CASSAPPGTGGDEQYF. As DNA, the CDR3 is TGTGCCAGCAGCGCCCCCCCAGGTACAGGGGGCGACGAGCAGTACTTC.

This clone showed up just once. V and J are TRBV5-1 and TRBJ1-1; D is ambiguous. Germline values: CDR1 SGHRS, CDR2 YFSETQ. The V end was cut by 2 bases, the J end by 4 bases, with 15 bases between. CDR3 size: 15 residues. This chain's CDR3 is CASSFTQIEGTEAFF. CDR3 coding DNA: TGCGCCAGCAGCTTCACTCAAATTGAAGGCACTGAAGCTTTCTTT. Variable domain in full (rest from reference TRBV5-1 and TRBJ1-1): KAGVTQTPRYLIKTRGQQVTLSCSPISGHRSVSWYQQTPGQGLQFLFEYFSETQRNKGNFPGRFSGRQFSNSRSEMNVSTLELGDSALYLCASSFTQIEGTEAFFGQGTRLTVV.

V gene TRBV18 combines with J gene TRBJ2-5; D call uncertain. CDR3 length: 12 residues. V lost 1 base to trimming and J lost 2 bases, with 2 bases between them. Germline-derived CDR1 and CDR2 are KGHSH and LQKENI. CDR3 loop: CASSPRQETQYF. Written as DNA, the CDR3 is TGTGCCAGCTCACCACGTCAAGAGACCCAGTACTTC.

The V call is TRBV28, the J call TRBJ2-7; D is possibly TRBD1 (6 bases). V shed 6 bases and J shed 2 bases, with 14 bases lying between them. Germline assignment: CDR1 MDHEN and CDR2 SYDVKM. CDR3 length: 14 residues. CDR3 nucleotide sequence: TGTGCCAGCAGGGGACCGGGACAAGCCTACGAGCAGTACTTC. Translating gives CASRGPGQAYEQYF.

DNA for the CDR3: TGCGCCAGCAGCTTGGAGGGGTTAGGGGGTTCACCCCTCCACTTT. The encoded protein is CASSLEGLGGSPLHF. V and J are TRBV5-1 and TRBJ1-6; tentative D call: TRBD1 (6 bases). V was shortened by 0 bases and J by 9 bases, with 13 bases between the two germline ends. Looked up from germline, CDR1 is SGHRS and CDR2 is YFSETQ. CDR3 length: 15 residues.